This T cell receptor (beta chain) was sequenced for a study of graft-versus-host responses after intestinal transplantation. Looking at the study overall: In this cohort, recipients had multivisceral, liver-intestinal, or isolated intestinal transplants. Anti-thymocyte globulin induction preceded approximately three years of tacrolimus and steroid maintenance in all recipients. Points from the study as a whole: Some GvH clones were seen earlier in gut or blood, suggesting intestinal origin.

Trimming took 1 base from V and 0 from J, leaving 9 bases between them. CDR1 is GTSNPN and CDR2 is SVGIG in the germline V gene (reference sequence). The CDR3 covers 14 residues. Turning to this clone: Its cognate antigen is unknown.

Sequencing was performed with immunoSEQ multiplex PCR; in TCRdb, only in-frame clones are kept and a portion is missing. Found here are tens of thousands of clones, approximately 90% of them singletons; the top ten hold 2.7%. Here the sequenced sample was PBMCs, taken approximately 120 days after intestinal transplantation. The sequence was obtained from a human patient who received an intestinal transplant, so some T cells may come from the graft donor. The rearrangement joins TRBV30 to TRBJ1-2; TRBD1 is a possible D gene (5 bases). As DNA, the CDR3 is TGTGCCTGGAGTGCGACAGCCCCTAACTATGGCTACACCTTC. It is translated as CAWSATAPNYGYTF.